This TCR beta chain was identified during a study of shared T cell receptors in the human thymus. The germline V gene has CDR1 SGHVS and CDR2 FNYEAQ. V gave up 2 bases and J gave up 0 bases, with 16 bases separating them. The CDR3 spans 17 residues. Libraries were prepared by immunoSEQ multiplex PCR; TCRdb keeps only in-frame clonotypes and omits some of them. The repertoire consists of some 760,000 clones, with 80% to 90% occurring once and the leading ten covering roughly 0.01%. A further study also used this sample, focusing on human thymus T cells. That paper adds: Thymic samples were excised during corrective heart operations. V and J gene usage appeared biased in thymic and blood repertoires. A high degree of thymic repertoire overlap among unrelated individuals was reported in related research.

Sequencing was done on a sample of thymocytes. The genes are TRBV7-6 and TRBJ1-2; D unclear. This receptor was taken from a girl under three years old with a congenital heart defect. The CDR3 region is CASSLSPPGLSNYGYTF. The CDR3, as DNA: TGTGCCAGCAGCTTAAGCCCGCCAGGACTTTCTAACTATGGCTACACCTTC. Together with reference TRBV7-6 and TRBJ1-2, the CDR3 gives the full variable domain: GAGVSQSPRYKVTKRGQDVALRCDPISGHVSLYWYRQALGQGPEFLTYFNYEAQQDKSGLPNDRFSAERPEGSISTLTIQRTEQRDSAMYRCASSLSPPGLSNYGYTFGSGTRLTVV.